This T cell receptor (beta chain) was identified during a study of T cells in women clearing cervical HPV infection. TCR beta CDR3 amplified by multiplex PCR from about 1,100 ng genomic DNA. The table came from immunoSEQ multiplex PCR; TCRdb's copy has only in-frame clones and leaves some out. This listing includes approximately 31,000 clones. Study-level points and caveats: TRBV6-7 relative abundance averaged about 0.11% in cases and 0.15% to 0.2% in controls.

V dropped 4 bases and J dropped 1; count of bases not matched to a gene: 2. Germline V lookup: CDR1 SGHNT, CDR2 YYREEE (reference sequence). The CDR3 has 14 amino acids. Of note for this clone: Its antigen is as yet unknown. The CDR3 end is not reached by the read, which stops 3 residues before it; the germline J gene fills it in.

This TCR derives from a woman between 18 and 69 years old with a cervical HPV16 infection that either progressed to CIN3+ or cleared (not recorded which). The sample was blood buffy coat. This chain joins TRBV5-4 and TRBJ2-5, with 9 bases fitting TRBD2. The chain's CDR3 is CASSLTSGQETQYF. The sequenced CDR3 bases are TGTGCCAGCAGCCTGACTAGCGGCCAAGAGACC.